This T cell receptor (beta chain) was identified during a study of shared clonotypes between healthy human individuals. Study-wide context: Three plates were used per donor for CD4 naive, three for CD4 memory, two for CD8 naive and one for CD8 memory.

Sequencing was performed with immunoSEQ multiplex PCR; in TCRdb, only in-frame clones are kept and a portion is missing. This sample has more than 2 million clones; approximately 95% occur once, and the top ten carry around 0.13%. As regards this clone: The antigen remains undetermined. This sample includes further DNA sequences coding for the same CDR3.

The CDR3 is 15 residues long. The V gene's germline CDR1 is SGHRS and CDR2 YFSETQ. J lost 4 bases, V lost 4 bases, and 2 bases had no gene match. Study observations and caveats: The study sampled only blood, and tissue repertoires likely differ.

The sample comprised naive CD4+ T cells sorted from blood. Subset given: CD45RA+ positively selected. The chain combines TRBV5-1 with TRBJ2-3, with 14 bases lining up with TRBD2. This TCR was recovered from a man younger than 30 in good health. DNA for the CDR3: TGCGCCAGCAGCCTGGGACTAGCGGGGGCAGATACGCAGTATTTT. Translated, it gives CASSLGLAGADTQYF.